The 19 T cell receptor beta chains below come from one sample, sequenced in a study of blood T cells in healthy people across ages. A second PCR, run for about 7 to 11 cycles, used a sample-barcoded 5' primer plus a J-beta primer mix. TCRdb recomputed calls from the 5' RACE reads with MiXCR, one row per CDR3 protein. Among a few hundred thousand distinct CDR3 sequences listed, approximately 25% were seen once. Input material: blood. The source of these receptors is a woman in her 70s in good health.

This clonotype was picked up a small number of times. The rearrangement uses TRBV5-1 and TRBJ2-5; a possible D gene is TRBD2 (6 bases). V was clipped by 4 bases and J by 5 bases, with 18 bases between them. Germline lookup yields CDR1 SGHRS and CDR2 YFSETQ. This CDR3 contains 15 residues. The CDR3 DNA is TGCGCCAGCAGCGAAGGGACTGCCGTGGGGGAGACCCAGTACTTC. This sequence encodes CASSEGTAVGETQYF.

A word on this clonotype: This sequence may be a read error, since a much larger clone differs from it by one base. This rearrangement joins TRBV29-1 to TRBJ2-5, with 8 positions matching TRBD2. Per germline, CDR1 SQVTM and CDR2 ANQGSEA. CDR3 length: 15 amino acids. CDR3 in DNA: TGCAGCGTCCGTGAGGGGACCGGGAGGGAAGAGGCCCAGTACTTC. It is translated as CSVREGTGREEAQYF.

This clonotype was picked up one time. J is TRBJ2-3 and V is TRBV5-4; D remains unclear. CDR1 is SGHNT, CDR2 YYREEE, per germline (reference sequence). The CDR3 loop spans 14 amino acids. Trimming removed 9 bases at V and 0 bases at J, with 14 bases between. The CDR3, as DNA: TGTGCCACCCAGTGGGATAGGAGCACAGATACGCAGTATTTT. Translated, it gives CATQWDRSTDTQYF. Filled out from reference TRBV5-4 and TRBJ2-3, the complete variable domain reads ETGVTQSPTHLIKTRGQQVTLRCSSQSGHNTVSWYQQALGQGPQFIFQYYREEENGRGNFPPRFSGLQFPNYSSELNVNALELDDSALYLCATQWDRSTDTQYFGPGTRLTVL.

This clonotype was detected ten times or more. The genes are TRBV6-2 or TRBV6-3 and TRBJ2-5; tentatively, D is TRBD2 (5 bases). The CDR3 contains 14 residues. Trimming cost V 6 bases and J 3 bases, with 14 bases left between them. Germline CDR1 and CDR2: MNHEY and SVGEGT. CDR3 in DNA: TGTGCCAGCAGACACGACACGGAGGAAGAGACCCAGTACTTC. It encodes CASRHDTEEETQYF.

This sequence joins TRBV29-1 and TRBJ1-2; TRBD1 might be the D (5 bases). The CDR3 extends over 13 amino acids. The germline CDR1 and CDR2 sequences are SQVTM and ANQGSEA. The V gene lost 2 bases and the J gene lost 4 bases, with 11 bases spanning the gap. In DNA form, the CDR3 reads TGCAGCGTTGAAAAAGATCAGGGCTATGGCTACACCTTC. Translating gives CSVEKDQGYGYTF.

Only a few counts were recorded for this clonotype. The chain employs TRBV4-2 and TRBJ2-7, with 12 bases matching TRBD2. The CDR3 extends over 17 amino acids. The V gene end was trimmed by 1 base and the J gene end by 2 bases; junction bases not matched to a gene: 6. Looked up from germline, CDR1 is LGHNA and CDR2 is YNFKEQ. CDR3 in amino acids: CASSQAHASGGAYEQYF. The CDR3, as DNA: TGTGCCAGCAGCCAAGCCCACGCTAGCGGGGGGGCCTACGAGCAGTACTTC.

This clonotype was recorded a few times. This sequence joins TRBV3-1 and TRBJ2-5, with TRBD2 identical over 12 bases. TRBJ2-1 explains the end of the DNA better; the J call may be wrong. The CDR3 has 16 amino acids. Germline-derived CDR1 and CDR2 are LGHDT and YNNKEL (reference sequence). CDR3 coding DNA: TGTGCCAGCAGTCGACGGACTAGCGGGGACCACAATGAGCAGTTCTTC. Translating gives CASSRRTSGDHNEQFF.

The chain carries TRBV7-9 and TRBJ2-1; weak D call: TRBD1 (6 bases). Trimming shortened V by 7 bases and J by 0 bases, and 13 bases separated the two germline ends. Germline V gene sequence: CDR1 SEHNR, CDR2 FQNEAQ (reference sequence). There are 15 residues in the CDR3. As DNA, the CDR3 is TGTGCCAGCACCAAGGGGGATCACTCCTACAATGAGCAGTTCTTC. It translates to CASTKGDHSYNEQFF.

The rearrangement links TRBV5-1 to TRBJ2-2; D gene unclear. Germline V gives CDR1 SGHRS, CDR2 YFSETQ. CDR3 size: 13 residues. V was cut by 4 bases and J by 3 bases, with 7 bases left in between. CDR3 in DNA: TGCGCCAGCAGCATTGACTACACCGGGGAGCTGTTTTTT. Its protein product is CASSIDYTGELFF.

The chain combines TRBV5-1 with TRBJ2-5; no reliable D call. Trimming cost V 1 base and J 1 base, with 8 bases left between them. The CDR3 is 14 residues long. Germline V CDR1 and CDR2: SGHRS, YFSETQ. CDR3 nucleotides: TGCGCCAGCAGCTTGACACAGCCCCAAGAGACCCAGTACTTC. Protein: CASSLTQPQETQYF.

The chain is built from TRBV5-1 and TRBJ2-2, with unresolved D. The CDR3 length is 14 residues. V lost 4 bases to trimming and J lost 3 bases, with 10 bases between them. Germline V gives CDR1 SGHRS, CDR2 YFSETQ. The CDR3 is CASSGAVDTGELFF. The CDR3 DNA is TGCGCCAGCAGCGGAGCAGTGGACACCGGGGAGCTGTTTTTT. The entire variable domain, with the rest obtained from reference TRBV5-1 and TRBJ2-2, is as follows: KAGVTQTPRYLIKTRGQQVTLSCSPISGHRSVSWYQQTPGQGLQFLFEYFSETQRNKGNFPGRFSGRQFSNSRSEMNVSTLELGDSALYLCASSGAVDTGELFFGEGSRLTVL.

This chain links TRBV20-1 with TRBJ2-5; TRBD2 agrees at 8 bases. V shed 5 bases, J shed 5 bases, and the junction held 7 bases outside the gene matches. In germline, CDR1 is DFQATT, CDR2 SNEGSKA (reference sequence). The CDR3 has 13 amino acids. The CDR3 region is CSAPRTSHETQYF. The CDR3 bases are TGCAGTGCTCCCAGGACTAGCCACGAGACCCAGTACTTC.

The chain employs TRBV20-1 and TRBJ2-5, with 9 nucleotides matching TRBD2. The CDR3 consists of 16 residues. The ends lost 3 bases at V and 5 bases at J; junction bases unmatched: 13. Germline values: CDR1 DFQATT, CDR2 SNEGSKA (reference sequence). The chain's CDR3 is CSASFYGTSKKETQYF. In DNA form, the CDR3 reads TGCAGTGCTAGTTTTTACGGGACTAGCAAAAAGGAGACCCAGTACTTC.

This clonotype has just a few counts. J is TRBJ2-7 and V is TRBV4-3; 11 bases align to TRBD2. The length of the CDR3 is 17 residues. Unmatched junction bases numbered 10, after V lost 4 bases and J lost 2 bases. CDR1 is LGHNA and CDR2 is YSLEER in the germline V gene. DNA for the CDR3: TGCGCCAGCAGCCGATTCTACGCTAGCGGGGGGCCCTACGAGCAGTACTTC. As protein: CASSRFYASGGPYEQYF.

The rearrangement links TRBV24-1 to TRBJ2-3; D gene unclear. Trimming pared 4 bases from V and 0 bases from J, leaving 13 bases between. From germline, CDR1 is KGHDR and CDR2 SFDVKD. This CDR3 spans 16 amino acids. The CDR3 DNA follows: TGTGCCACCAGTGACGGCGACACCTCTAGCACAGATACGCAGTATTTT. Its translation: CATSDGDTSSTDTQYF.

This clonotype was observed a handful of times. CDR3 DNA: TGCAGTGCTAGACAGGCGGGACTTACCGAGCAGTACTTC. Translated: CSARQAGLTEQYF. V usage is TRBV20-1 and J usage is TRBJ2-5, with a weak D call TRBD2 (6 bases). The end of the DNA fits TRBJ2-7 better, so the J call may be wrong. The CDR3 has 13 amino acids. The germline V gene has CDR1 DFQATT and CDR2 SNEGSKA (reference sequence).

The chain couples TRBV29-1 to TRBJ2-4; 7 nucleotides agree with TRBD1. The V gene end was trimmed by 4 bases and the J gene end by 1 base; junction bases not matched to a gene: 13. The CDR3 consists of 17 residues. Per germline, CDR1 SQVTM and CDR2 ANQGSEA. The CDR3 is CSVGGTANQGAKNIQYF. CDR3 sequence (DNA): TGCAGCGTTGGTGGGACAGCAAACCAAGGGGCCAAAAACATTCAGTACTTC.

This clonotype was seen a handful of times. The rearrangement joins TRBV5-6 to TRBJ2-3; 9 bases line up with TRBD1. The trim removed 4 bases at V and 4 bases at J, leaving 7 bases unmatched. Germline V gene data show CDR1 as SGHDT and CDR2 as YYEEEE. The CDR3 sequence is 15 residues long. Here the CDR3 reads CASSQYRGRADTQYF. The CDR3 bases are TGTGCCAGCAGCCAGTACAGGGGGCGGGCAGATACGCAGTATTTT.

This clonotype has just a few counts. The V call is TRBV25-1, the J call TRBJ1-2; 8 bases fit TRBD1. Per the germline V gene, CDR1 is MGHDK and CDR2 is SYGVNS. The CDR3 is 17 residues long. V shed 0 bases, J shed 2 bases, and the junction held 8 bases outside the gene matches. CDR3 loop: CASSEYFQDRANYGYTF. The CDR3 coding sequence is TGTGCCAGCAGTGAATATTTTCAGGACAGGGCCAACTATGGCTACACCTTC.